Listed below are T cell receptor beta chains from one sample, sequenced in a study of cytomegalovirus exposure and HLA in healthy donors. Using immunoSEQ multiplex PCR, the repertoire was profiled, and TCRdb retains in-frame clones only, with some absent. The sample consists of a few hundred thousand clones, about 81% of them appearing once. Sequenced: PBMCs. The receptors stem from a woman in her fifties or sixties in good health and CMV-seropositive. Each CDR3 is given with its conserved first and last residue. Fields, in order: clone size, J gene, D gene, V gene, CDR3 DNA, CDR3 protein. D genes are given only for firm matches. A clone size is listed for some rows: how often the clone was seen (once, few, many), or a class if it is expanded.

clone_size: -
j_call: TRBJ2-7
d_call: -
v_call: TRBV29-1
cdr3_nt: TGCAGCGTTACAGGGTCCTACGAGCAGTACTTC
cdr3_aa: CSVTGSYEQYF

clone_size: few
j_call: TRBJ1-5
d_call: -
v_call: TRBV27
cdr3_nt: TGTGCCAGCAGTTTGGTGGCAGGATCTTATAGCAATCAGCCCCAGCATTTT
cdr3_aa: CASSLVAGSYSNQPQHF

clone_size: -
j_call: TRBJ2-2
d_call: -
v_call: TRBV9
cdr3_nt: TGTGCCAGCAGCGTCACCCAAGACAGGCCCACCGGGGAGCTGTTTTTT
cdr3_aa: CASSVTQDRPTGELFF

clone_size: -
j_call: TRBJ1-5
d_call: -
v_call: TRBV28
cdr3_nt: TGTGCCAGCAGTTTAAGAGTAACCGGGTATAGCAATCAGCCCCAGCATTTT
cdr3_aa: CASSLRVTGYSNQPQHF

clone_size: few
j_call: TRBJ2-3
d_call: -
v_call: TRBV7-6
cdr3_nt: TGTGCCAGCAGCTTATTGGCTTGGGATACGCAGTATTTT
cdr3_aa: CASSLLAWDTQYF

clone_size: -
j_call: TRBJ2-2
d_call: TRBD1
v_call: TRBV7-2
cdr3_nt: TGTGCCAGCAGCCCCCCCGACAGGGCTAACACCGGGGAGCTGTTTTTT
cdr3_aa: CASSPPDRANTGELFF

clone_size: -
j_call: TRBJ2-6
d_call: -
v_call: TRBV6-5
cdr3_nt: TGTGCCAGCAGTTCGAGGGTTCTCTCTGGGGCCAACGTCCTGACTTTC
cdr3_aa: CASSSRVLSGANVLTF

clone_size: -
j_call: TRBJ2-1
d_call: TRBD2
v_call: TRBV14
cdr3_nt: TGTGCCAGCAGCCCCCTGGTAGCGGGAGGCCGCGATGAGCAGTTCTTC
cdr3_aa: CASSPLVAGGRDEQFF

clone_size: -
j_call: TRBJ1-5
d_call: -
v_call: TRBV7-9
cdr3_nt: TGTGCCAGCAGCTGGGGCATGGGCAATCAGCCCCAGCATTTT
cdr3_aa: CASSWGMGNQPQHF

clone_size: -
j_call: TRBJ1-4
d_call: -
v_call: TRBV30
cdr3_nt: TGTGCCTGGAGTCCAACCCGGAGGCGGGAGGAAAAACTGTTTTTT
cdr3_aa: CAWSPTRRREEKLFF

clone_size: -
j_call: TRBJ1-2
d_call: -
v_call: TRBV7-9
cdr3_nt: TGTGCCAGCAGCTTAGACAAGGGGTGGGGCTACACCTTC
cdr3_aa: CASSLDKGWGYTF

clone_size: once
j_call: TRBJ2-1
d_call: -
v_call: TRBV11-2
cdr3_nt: TGTGCCAGCAGACCCCGTGGAGCGCGACACAATGAGCAGTTCTTC
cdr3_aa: CASRPRGARHNEQFF

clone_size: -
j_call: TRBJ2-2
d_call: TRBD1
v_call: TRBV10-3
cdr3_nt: TGTGCCATCAGCCGACAGGGCGCGAACACCGGGGAGCTGTTTTTT
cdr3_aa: CAISRQGANTGELFF

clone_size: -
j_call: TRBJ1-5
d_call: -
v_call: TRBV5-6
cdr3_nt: TGTGCCAGCAGCTTGGCCCCCGGGTATAGCAATCAGCCCCAGCATTTT
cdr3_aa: CASSLAPGYSNQPQHF

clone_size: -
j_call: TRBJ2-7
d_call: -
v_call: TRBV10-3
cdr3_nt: TGTGCCGGACACAGTGAACAGAGCTACGAGCAGTACTTC
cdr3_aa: CAGHSEQSYEQYF

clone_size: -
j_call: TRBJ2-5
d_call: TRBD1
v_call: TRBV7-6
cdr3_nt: TGTGCCAGCAGCCCGACAACAGGGGGACAAGAGACCCAGTACTTC
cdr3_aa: CASSPTTGGQETQYF

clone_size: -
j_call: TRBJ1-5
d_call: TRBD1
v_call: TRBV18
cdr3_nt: TGTGCCAGCTCACCGGGACTGAAGACAGGGAGCGGTCAGCCCCAGCATTTT
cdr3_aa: CASSPGLKTGSGQPQHF

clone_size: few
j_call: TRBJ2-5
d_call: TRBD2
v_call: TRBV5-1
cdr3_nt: TGCGCCAGCAGCACACGGACTAGCGGGGAGACCCAGTACTTC
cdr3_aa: CASSTRTSGETQYF

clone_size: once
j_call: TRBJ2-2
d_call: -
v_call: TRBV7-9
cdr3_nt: TGTGCCAGCAGCTTAGGCGTTGACGGGGAGCTGTTTTTT
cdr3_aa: CASSLGVDGELFF

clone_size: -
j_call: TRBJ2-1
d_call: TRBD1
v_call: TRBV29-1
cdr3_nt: TGCAGCGCCACAGGGGGACAGGGAACCTACAATGAGCAGTTCTTC
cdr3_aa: CSATGGQGTYNEQFF

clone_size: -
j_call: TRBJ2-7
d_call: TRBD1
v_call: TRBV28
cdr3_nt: TGTGCCAGCAGTTCCCCCGGGGGACAGGGGGCGGGAGAGCAGTACTTC
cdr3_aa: CASSSPGGQGAGEQYF

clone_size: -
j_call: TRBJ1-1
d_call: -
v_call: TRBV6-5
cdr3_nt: TGTGCCAGCAGTCCGCGAGGAGGGCTCGGCACTGAAGCTTTCTTT
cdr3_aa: CASSPRGGLGTEAFF

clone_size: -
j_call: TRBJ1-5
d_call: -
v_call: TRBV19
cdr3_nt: TGTGCCAGTAGTACCGGACAGACCAGCAATCAGCCCCAGCATTTT
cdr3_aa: CASSTGQTSNQPQHF

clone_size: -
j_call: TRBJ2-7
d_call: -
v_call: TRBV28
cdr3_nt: TGTGCCAGCAGTTCCGGGGGAGGAAATCTCTACGAGCAGTACTTC
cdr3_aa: CASSSGGGNLYEQYF

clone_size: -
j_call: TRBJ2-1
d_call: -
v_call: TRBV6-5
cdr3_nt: TGTGCCAGCAGTTATCGGGGGGCCAGCTCCTACAATGAGCAGTTCTTC
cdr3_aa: CASSYRGASSYNEQFF

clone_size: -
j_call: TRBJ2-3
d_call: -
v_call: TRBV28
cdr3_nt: TGTGCCAGCAGAGCCGGGAGCAGCGGAGATACGCAGTATTTT
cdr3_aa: CASRAGSSGDTQYF

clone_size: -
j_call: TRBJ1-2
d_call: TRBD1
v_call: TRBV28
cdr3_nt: TGTGCCAGCAGTTTGACAGGGGGGGGAGGTGTGCGCTATGGCTACACCTTC
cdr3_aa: CASSLTGGGGVRYGYTF

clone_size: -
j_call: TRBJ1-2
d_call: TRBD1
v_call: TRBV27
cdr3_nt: TGTGCCAGCAGTGAACAGGGGGCTGGGGGCTACACCTTC
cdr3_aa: CASSEQGAGGYTF

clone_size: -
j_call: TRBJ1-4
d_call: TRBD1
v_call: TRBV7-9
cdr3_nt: TGTGCCAGCAGCCAAAGCGGACAGGAGGATGAAAAACTGTTTTTT
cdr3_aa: CASSQSGQEDEKLFF

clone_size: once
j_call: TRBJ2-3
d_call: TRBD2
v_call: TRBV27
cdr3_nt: TGTGCCAGCAGTTACGCTAGCGGGAGTACAGATACGCAGTATTTT
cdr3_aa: CASSYASGSTDTQYF

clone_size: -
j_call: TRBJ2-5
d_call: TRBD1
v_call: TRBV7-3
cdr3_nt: TGTGCCAGCAGCTTAACCGGGACAGGGCGCGAGACCCAGTACTTC
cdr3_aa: CASSLTGTGRETQYF

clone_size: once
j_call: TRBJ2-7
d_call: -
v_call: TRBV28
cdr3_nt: TGTGCCAGCAGAGACGGAGGTCTATCCTACGAGCAGTACTTC
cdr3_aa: CASRDGGLSYEQYF

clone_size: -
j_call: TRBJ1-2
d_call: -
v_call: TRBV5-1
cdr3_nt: TGCGCCAGCAGCTTGAGCCCAGGGGCCTATGGCTACACCTTC
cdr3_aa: CASSLSPGAYGYTF

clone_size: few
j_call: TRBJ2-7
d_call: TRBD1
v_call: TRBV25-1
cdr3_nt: TGTGCCAGCATATACGTAACCGGGACAGGTCCTTACGAGCAGTACTTC
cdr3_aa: CASIYVTGTGPYEQYF

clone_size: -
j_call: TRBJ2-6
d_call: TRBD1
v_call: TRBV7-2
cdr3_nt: TGTGCCAGCAGCAATCCGGGACAGGCAATCTCTGGGGCCAACGTCCTGACTTTC
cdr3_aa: CASSNPGQAISGANVLTF

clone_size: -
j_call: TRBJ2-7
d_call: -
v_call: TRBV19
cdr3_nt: TGTGCCAGTAGCTTCACAGGGCACTCCTACGAGCAGTACTTC
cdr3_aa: CASSFTGHSYEQYF

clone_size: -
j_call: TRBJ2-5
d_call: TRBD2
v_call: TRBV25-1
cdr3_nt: TGTGCCAGCAGGACTAGCGGGAGTAGCGGGACCCAGTACTTC
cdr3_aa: CASRTSGSSGTQYF

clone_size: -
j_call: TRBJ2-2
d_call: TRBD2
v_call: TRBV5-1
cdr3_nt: TGCGCCAGCAGCCGACTAGCGGCTAACACCGGGGAGCTGTTTTTT
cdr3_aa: CASSRLAANTGELFF

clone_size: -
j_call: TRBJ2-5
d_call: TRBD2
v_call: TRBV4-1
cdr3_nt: TGCGCCAGCAGCCAAGTGGGGGGGGGAGGAGAGACCCAGTACTTC
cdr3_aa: CASSQVGGGGETQYF

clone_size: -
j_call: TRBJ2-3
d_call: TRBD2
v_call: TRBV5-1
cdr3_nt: TGCGCCAGCAGCTTTAGCGGGAGCACAGATACGCAGTATTTT
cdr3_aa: CASSFSGSTDTQYF

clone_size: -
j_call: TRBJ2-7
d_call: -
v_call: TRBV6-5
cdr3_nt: TGTGCCAGCAGTTACTTTGCGGGTCCCTACGAGCAGTACTTC
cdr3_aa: CASSYFAGPYEQYF